This T cell receptor (beta chain) comes out of a study of T cell responses to AZD1222 COVID-19 vaccine (TCRdb year 2021). Concerning the study at large: A total of 240 or so trial participants underwent TCR sequencing, of whom approximately 200 had received two doses of AZD1222 and some 25 had received two doses of the MenACWY control vaccine. Trial participants were enrolled into age subgroups of 18-55, 56-69 and 70-plus years, which contained around 150, 29 and 61 TCR-sequenced participants, respectively.

The CDR3 regions of human TCRbeta chains were subjected to immunosequencing. For the original study's pipeline: Repertoire TCRs were matched against a reference library of SARS-CoV-2-specific TCRs generated with the MIRA antigen-specificity platform. Breadth meant the fraction of unique TCRs that were SARS-CoV-2-associated, whereas depth meant the fraction of total T cells that were SARS-CoV-2-associated. Using the MIRA data, every spike-specific TCR was mapped to the spike region that the TCR reacted to and assigned to either a CD4 or a CD8 class. Log10-transformed breadth and depth values were compared by one-way ANOVA with Sidak's multiple comparisons tests. As stored in TCRdb, this immuneACCESS dataset retains in-frame rearrangements with V and J assigned. A fraction of the clones does not appear; measured against another copy, unresolved V genes explain less than half of the discrepancy, and the remainder lacks a known reason. The V and J calls and clone size come from that table; D and trimming were worked out from the DNA. The table for this sample lists about 73,000 clones; 80% of them were counted only once. The ten largest clones take up about 51% of the sample.

Read against the paper, the sample's time point label means: about 28 days (+/-7) after the second vaccine dose. AZD1222 recipients with second doses at about 4 weeks or about 12 weeks were pooled, because spike-specific TCR depth and breadth did not differ between schedules. Vaccinee samples were obtained from the UK trials COV001 and COV002, which included a single-blind randomized controlled phase 2/3 trial of AZD1222 (ChAdOx1 nCoV-19) in healthy adults. For TCRbeta chain sequencing, PBMC samples from trial participants were taken at day 0 and at day 28 after the second dose. Comments on this clone: There is no known antigen for this receptor. No per-base quality is available; no much larger clone lies one base away.

Beyond this particular receptor, the publication reports: Epitopes outside the regions mutated in the B.1.351 and B.1.1.7 variants were reportedly recognized by nearly half of the unique spike-specific TCRs. In the small 56-69-year group, the increase in depth fell short of significance, most likely because of low power. The vaccine-associated CD4 TCRs covered the entire spike protein, and the dominant responses fell in regions 160-218 and 743-854. Because no day 14 peak-response samples were available, repertoires were characterized only after the peak T cell response. After two AZD1222 doses, spike-specific TCR breadth and depth were significantly higher than at day 0 and than in MenACWY recipients. Participants were mostly white British and included more females than males, and it was suggested by the authors that clonal diversity may have been underestimated. Conclusions about previously exposed vaccinees are limited because only a handful of AZD1222 recipients were SARS-CoV-2 seropositive at baseline.

The clonotype comes from an adult who received the AZD1222 COVID-19 vaccine. Material: peripheral blood, obtained 28 days after the second AZD1222 dose.

The CDR3 has the sequence CASSFGTAMYEQYF. The DNA sequence reads TGTGCCAGCAGCTTCGGGACAGCCATGTACGAGCAGTACTTC. The chain joins TRBV5-4 to TRBJ2-7, with TRBD1 identical over 7 junction bases. V has 2 bases trimmed and J has 4 bases trimmed; junction bases matching no gene number 6. Via the germline V gene (reference sequence), CDR1 is SGHNT and CDR2 YYREEE. Taken from cysteine to phenylalanine, the CDR3 has 14 residues. Only the CDR3 portion is preserved as DNA: 42 bases, with reading frame beginning at the first base. With the rest looked up from the reference TRBV5-4 and TRBJ2-7 genes rather than sequenced, the full variable domain is ETGVTQSPTHLIKTRGQQVTLRCSSQSGHNTVSWYQQALGQGPQFIFQYYREEENGRGNFPPRFSGLQFPNYSSELNVNALELDDSALYLCASSFGTAMYEQYFGPGTRLTVT.